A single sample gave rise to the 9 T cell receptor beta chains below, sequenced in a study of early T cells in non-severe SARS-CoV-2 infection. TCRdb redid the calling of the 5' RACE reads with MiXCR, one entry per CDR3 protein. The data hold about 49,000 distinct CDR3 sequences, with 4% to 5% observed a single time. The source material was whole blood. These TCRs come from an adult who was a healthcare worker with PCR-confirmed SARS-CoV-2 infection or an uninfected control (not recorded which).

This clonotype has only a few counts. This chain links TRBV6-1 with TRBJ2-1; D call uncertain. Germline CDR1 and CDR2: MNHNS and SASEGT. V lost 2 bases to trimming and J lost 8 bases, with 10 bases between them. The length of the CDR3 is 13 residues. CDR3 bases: TGTGCCAGCAGTGAATGGGCTACCGATGAGCAGTTCTTC. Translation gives CASSEWATDEQFF.

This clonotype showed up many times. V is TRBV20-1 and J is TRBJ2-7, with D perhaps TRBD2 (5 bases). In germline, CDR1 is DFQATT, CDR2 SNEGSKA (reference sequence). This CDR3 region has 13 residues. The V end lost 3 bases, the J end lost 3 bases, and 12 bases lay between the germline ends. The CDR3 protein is CSASSGLNYEQYF. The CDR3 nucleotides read TGCAGTGCTAGTTCGGGGTTGAACTACGAGCAGTACTTC.

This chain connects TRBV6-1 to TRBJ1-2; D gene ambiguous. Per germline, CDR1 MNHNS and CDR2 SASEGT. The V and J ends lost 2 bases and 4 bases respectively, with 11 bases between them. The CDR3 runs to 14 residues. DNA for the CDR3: TGTGCCAGCAGTGAAATTCCAGCAAGCTATGGCTACACCTTC. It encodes CASSEIPASYGYTF.

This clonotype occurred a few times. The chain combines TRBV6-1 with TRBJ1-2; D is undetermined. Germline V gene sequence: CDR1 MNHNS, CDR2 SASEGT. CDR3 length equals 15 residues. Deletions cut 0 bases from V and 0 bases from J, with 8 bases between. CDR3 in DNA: TGTGCCAGCAGTGAAGCGCACGGATCTAACTATGGCTACACCTTC. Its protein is CASSEAHGSNYGYTF.

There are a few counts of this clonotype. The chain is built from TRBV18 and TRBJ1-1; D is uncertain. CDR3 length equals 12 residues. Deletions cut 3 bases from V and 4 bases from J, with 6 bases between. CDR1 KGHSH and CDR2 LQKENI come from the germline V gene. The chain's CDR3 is CASSPTRTEAFF. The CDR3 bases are TGTGCCAGCTCACCGACTCGCACTGAAGCTTTCTTT.

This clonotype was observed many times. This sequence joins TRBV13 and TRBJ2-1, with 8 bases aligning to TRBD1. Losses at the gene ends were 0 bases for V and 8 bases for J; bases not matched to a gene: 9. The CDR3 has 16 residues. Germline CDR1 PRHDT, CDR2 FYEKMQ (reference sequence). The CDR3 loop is CASSLGRFPGGHEQFF. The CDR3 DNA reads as TGTGCCAGCAGCTTAGGCCGATTTCCAGGGGGCCATGAGCAGTTCTTC. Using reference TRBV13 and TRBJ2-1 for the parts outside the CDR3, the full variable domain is AAGVIQSPRHLIKEKRETATLKCYPIPRHDTVYWYQQGPGQDPQFLISFYEKMQSDKGSIPDRFSAQQFSDYHSELNMSSLELGDSALYFCASSLGRFPGGHEQFFGPGTRLTVL.

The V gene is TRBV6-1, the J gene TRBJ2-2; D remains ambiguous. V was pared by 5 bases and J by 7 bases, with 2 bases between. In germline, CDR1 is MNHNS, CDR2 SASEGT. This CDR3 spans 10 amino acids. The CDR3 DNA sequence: TGTGCCAGCAGTCGCGGGGAGCTGTTTTTT. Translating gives CASSRGELFF.

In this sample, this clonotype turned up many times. The DNA for the CDR3 is TGTGCCAGCAGCCAGGGGGGACAGATTCAAGAGACCCAGTACTTC. It is translated as CASSQGGQIQETQYF. The chain has TRBV7-2 and TRBJ2-5; a possible D gene is TRBD1 (7 bases). The CDR3 totals 15 residues. V was clipped by 5 bases and J by 2 bases, with 15 bases between them. CDR1 SGHTA and CDR2 FQGNSA come from the germline V gene.

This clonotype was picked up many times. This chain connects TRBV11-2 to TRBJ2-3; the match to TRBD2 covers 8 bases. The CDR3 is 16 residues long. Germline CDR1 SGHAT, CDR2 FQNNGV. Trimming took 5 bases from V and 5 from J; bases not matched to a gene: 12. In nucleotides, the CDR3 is TGTGCCAGCAGCATCGGAGCGGGGGCCCGAGTAGATACGCAGTATTTT. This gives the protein CASSIGAGARVDTQYF.